These 9 T cell receptor beta chains came from one sample sequenced in a study of cytomegalovirus exposure and HLA in healthy donors. The PCR was carried out with 60 Vbeta primers and 13 Jbeta primers. Method: immunoSEQ multiplex PCR; TCRdb's copy keeps in-frame clones and lacks some. The sample consists of about 120,000 clones, about 73% of them appearing once. Input material: PBMCs. These receptors were collected from a middle-aged woman in good health and CMV-seronegative.

The V call is TRBV6-1, the J call TRBJ1-4; 12 bases map to TRBD1. Germline V gene data show CDR1 as MNHNS and CDR2 as SASEGT. The CDR3 consists of 18 residues. Trimming removed 0 bases from V and 3 bases from J; junction bases left unmatched: 5. This CDR3 reads CASSEAGTGGESNEKLFF. The CDR3 nucleotides are TGTGCCAGCAGTGAAGCGGGGACAGGGGGCGAGTCTAATGAAAAACTGTTTTTT.

V usage is TRBV28 and J usage is TRBJ2-7, with TRBD1 matching 8 bases. The CDR3 has 13 amino acids. With V trimmed by 2 bases and J by 5 bases, 2 bases remained unmatched. The germline gives CDR1 MDHEN, CDR2 SYDVKM. The CDR3 DNA sequence: TGTGCCAGCAGTTTACAGGGGGCCGACGAGCAGTACTTC. Translating gives CASSLQGADEQYF.

This clone was seen only once. The chain is built from TRBV9 and TRBJ1-4; D is possibly TRBD1 (6 bases). This CDR3 has 15 residues. Germline assignment: CDR1 SGDLS and CDR2 YYNGEE. V lost 4 bases, J lost 5 bases, and 15 bases lay in between. The CDR3 loop is CASSLGTGPNEKLFF. The CDR3, as DNA: TGTGCCAGCAGCCTGGGAACAGGGCCAAATGAAAAACTGTTTTTT.

The rearrangement links TRBV18 to TRBJ2-6; tentatively, D is TRBD1 (5 bases). The CDR3 is made up of 16 amino acids. Looked up from germline, CDR1 is KGHSH and CDR2 is LQKENI. V shed 2 bases and J shed 0 bases, with 8 bases lying between them. CDR3 residues: CASSPDRPSGANVLTF. In DNA, the CDR3 is TGTGCCAGCTCACCAGACAGACCCTCTGGGGCCAACGTCCTGACTTTC.

This rearrangement joins TRBV14 to TRBJ2-1; 13 bases agree with TRBD2. The CDR3 runs 16 residues. CDR1 and CDR2 from the germline V gene are SGHDN and FVKESK. Germline trimming cut 1 base from V and 9 bases from J; bases unmatched to any gene: 6. The CDR3: CASSQGGLAGALEQFF. Here the CDR3 DNA reads TGTGCCAGCAGCCAAGGAGGACTAGCGGGAGCCCTTGAGCAGTTCTTC.

The rearrangement uses TRBV7-2 and TRBJ2-5, with a possible D match to TRBD2 (5 bases). The J call may not be correct, given that the DNA end is closer to TRBJ2-7. CDR1 and CDR2 from the germline V gene are SGHTA and FQGNSA. The CDR3 covers 14 residues. The CDR3 here is CASSLSPGEYEQYF. The CDR3 DNA reads TGTGCCAGCAGCTTATCCCCCGGGGAGTACGAGCAGTACTTC.

This clone was counted between two and nine times. The rearrangement links TRBV6-6 to TRBJ1-5, with a tentative D call TRBD1 (5 bases). Germline V gene data show CDR1 as MNHNY and CDR2 as SVGAGI (reference sequence). The ends were cut back, 2 bases at V and 2 bases at J, with 7 bases in the middle. This CDR3 contains 14 residues. The CDR3 loop reads CASSYEGGNQPQHF. CDR3 bases: TGTGCCAGCAGTTACGAAGGGGGCAATCAGCCCCAGCATTTT.

V and J are TRBV29-1 and TRBJ2-2, with D hard to call. CDR3 length: 14 amino acids. CDR1 and CDR2 from the germline V gene are SQVTM and ANQGSEA. V was cut by 0 bases and J by 1 base, with 6 bases left in between. The CDR3 protein is CSVEDRKNTGELFF. The CDR3 DNA follows: TGCAGCGTTGAAGACAGAAAGAACACCGGGGAGCTGTTTTTT.

This chain connects TRBV27 to TRBJ1-1; tentative D call: TRBD1 (6 bases). The CDR3 runs to 14 residues. CDR1 is MNHEY, CDR2 SMNVEV, per germline (reference sequence). With 2 bases removed from V and 10 bases from J, the gap between germline ends came to 17 bases. For the CDR3, the DNA is TGTGCCAGCAGTTTAGGCCACAGGGTACTGGGAGCTTTCTTT. Its translation: CASSLGHRVLGAFF.